There are many counts of the clone carrying this TCR beta chain. V lost 5 bases, J lost 4 bases, and 10 bases stayed unmatched. CDR1 is LGHNT, CDR2 FRNRAP, per germline. This CDR3 contains 16 residues. TCRdb independently ran MiXCR on the RACE reads; one entry per CDR3 protein. The repertoire includes some 330,000 distinct CDR3 sequences, about 5% of them detected once, and 7% to 10% sits in the top ten. The data were obtained in a study of human T cells and chemical hapten exposure. Time point noted: pre-sensitization, week 0. Treatment noted: therapeutic diphenylcyclopropenone sensitization with weekly scalp DPC.

The V and J genes are TRBV12-5 and TRBJ1-5; 8 bases align to TRBD1. This TCR came from a woman aged 18-29 years with alopecia areata. Some clones in this sample may be carry-over from other donors' samples. The sequenced sample was whole blood, obtained in connection with sensitization to the hapten diphenylcyclopropenone (DPC). DNA of the CDR3: TGTGCTAGTGGTCAACTCGGACAGGGTGGGAATCAGCCCCAGCATTTT. Translation: CASGQLGQGGNQPQHF. Drawing the rest from reference TRBV12-5 and TRBJ1-5, the complete variable domain is DARVTQTPRHKVTEMGQEVTMRCQPILGHNTVFWYRQTMMQGLELLAYFRNRAPLDDSGMPKDRFSAEMPDATLATLKIQPSEPRDSAVYFCASGQLGQGGNQPQHFGDGTRLSIL.